These T cell receptor beta chains were read from a single sample in a study of human T cells and chemical hapten exposure. TCRdb passed the RACE reads through MiXCR, listing each CDR3 protein once. The sample lists about 250,000 distinct CDR3 sequences, just under 8% seen once, with 1.2% in the top ten. The sample was whole blood, taken in connection with sensitization to the hapten diphenylcyclopropenone (DPC). These receptors all stem from a man aged 18 to 30 with alopecia areata. Some clones in this sample may be carry-over from other donors' samples. The CDR3 runs from the conserved cysteine through the conserved F or W. A D gene is named only where the DNA matches it firmly. Some rows have no size entry. The others give once, few or many, or a class for an expanded clone.

V	size	D	J	DNA	CDR3
TRBV7-9	few	.	TRBJ2-1	TGTGCCAGCAGTTCAGGGTTACTCTCCTACAATGAGCAGTTCTTC	CASSSGLLSYNEQFF
TRBV5-1	.	.	TRBJ2-3	TGCGCCAGCAGCTTCATGGGCGGCACAGATACGCAGTATTTT	CASSFMGGTDTQYF
TRBV27	.	TRBD1	TRBJ2-1	TGTGCCAGCAGTCCCTCCCCGGGACAGGGCTACAATGAGCAGTTCTTC	CASSPSPGQGYNEQFF
TRBV28	many	TRBD1	TRBJ2-5	TGTGCCAGCAGTTCCGGACAGGGGCCAGAGACCCAGTACTTC	CASSSGQGPETQYF
TRBV2	many	TRBD1	TRBJ1-5	TGTGCCAGCAGGCAGGGACAGGTTCAGCCCCAGCATTTT	CASRQGQVQPQHF
TRBV29-1	few	.	TRBJ2-6	TGCAGCGTTTCCCAGGGTGGGGCCAACGTCCTGACTTTC	CSVSQGGANVLTF
TRBV29-1	few	TRBD1	TRBJ2-1	TGCAGCGTTGAACTGGACAGGGAGCAGTTCTTC	CSVELDREQFF
TRBV12-3/TRBV12-4	few	TRBD1	TRBJ1-3	TGTGCCAGCAGTCAGGGGGGAGGAAACACCATATATTTT	CASSQGGGNTIYF
TRBV20-1	few	TRBD1	TRBJ1-2	TGCAGTGCTCATGACAGGGGGCCCTACTATGGCTACACCTTC	CSAHDRGPYYGYTF
TRBV20-1	few	.	TRBJ1-2	TGCAGTGCTAGACCCGAGGGAGGTGGCTACACCTTC	CSARPEGGGYTF
TRBV12-3/TRBV12-4	.	.	TRBJ1-2	TGTGCCAGCAGTCCCGCAGGGGAGGGTGACTATGGCCACACCTTC	CASSPAGEGDYGHTF
TRBV29-1	.	.	TRBJ1-6	TGCAGCGTTGGGTGGGGTGTAGGTTCACCCCTCCACTTT	CSVGWGVGSPLHF
TRBV6-1	many	TRBD1	TRBJ2-7	TGTGCCAGCAGGGCGGACAGGAGATACTACGAGCAGTACTTC	CASRADRRYYEQYF
TRBV18	few	TRBD1	TRBJ2-2	TGTGCCAGCTCACCAACACAGGGGTCCGGCACCGGGGAGCTGTTTTTT	CASSPTQGSGTGELFF
TRBV28	.	.	TRBJ1-6	TGTGCCAGCAGTTGGGACCTTCGGTCACCCCTCCACTTT	CASSWDLRSPLHF
TRBV18	.	.	TRBJ1-1	TGTGCCAGCTCACCCCGTGAGGGGGACACTGAAGCTTTCTTT	CASSPREGDTEAFF
TRBV6-5	.	.	TRBJ1-1	TGTGCCAGCAGCCAAACAGGACCCAACACTGAAGCTTTCTTT	CASSQTGPNTEAFF
TRBV10-3	.	TRBD2	TRBJ2-2	TGTGCCATCACCGGGGGGGGCCCCGGGGAGCTGTTTTTT	CAITGGGPGELFF
TRBV20-1	many	.	TRBJ1-2	TGCAGTGCTAGAGAAGGGGGGTTGGATCACTATGGCTACACCTTC	CSAREGGLDHYGYTF
TRBV5-1	few	.	TRBJ2-5	TGCGCCAGCAGCTTAGGGGCGACTCAAGAGACCCAGTACTTC	CASSLGATQETQYF
TRBV29-1	few	.	TRBJ1-1	TGCAGCGTCGGACAGAGGAACACTGAAGCTTTCTTT	CSVGQRNTEAFF
TRBV29-1	.	.	TRBJ1-1	TGCAGCGTTGGTCTTCTGAACACTGAAGCTTTCTTT	CSVGLLNTEAFF
TRBV6-1	many	TRBD1	TRBJ2-7	TGTGCCAGCAGTGGGGCCATGGGACAGGGCTCCTACGAGCAGTACTTC	CASSGAMGQGSYEQYF
TRBV7-2	.	.	TRBJ1-6	TGTGCCAGCAGCTCCCAGGGAAAGGAGAATTCACCCCTCCACTTT	CASSSQGKENSPLHF
TRBV14	few	.	TRBJ1-2	TGTGCCAGCAGCCAAATCGTGGAGAGTGGCTACACCTTC	CASSQIVESGYTF
TRBV3-1	many	.	TRBJ1-2	TGTGCCAGCAGCCCTTGGACGGAACCATATGGCTACACCTTC	CASSPWTEPYGYTF
TRBV7-2	.	.	TRBJ2-1	TGTGCCAGCAGCCCGGGGGTTAGCTATGAGCAGTTCTTC	CASSPGVSYEQFF
TRBV5-1	.	.	TRBJ2-2	TGCGCCAGCAGCTCTGGACCCCAAGGCACCGGGGAGCTGTTTTTT	CASSSGPQGTGELFF
TRBV15	few	.	TRBJ1-2	TGTGCCACCAGCAGAGATCCTCGGCCTGGGAGCGGCTATGGCTACACCTTC	CATSRDPRPGSGYGYTF
TRBV6-2/TRBV6-3	few	.	TRBJ2-3	TGTGCCAGCAGTCGCCCGCCGACTAGTCAAGATACGCAGTATTTT	CASSRPPTSQDTQYF
TRBV12-3/TRBV12-4	.	.	TRBJ1-2	TGTGCCAGCAGCGAAGAAAGATATGGCTACACCTTC	CASSEERYGYTF
TRBV7-6	few	TRBD2	TRBJ2-3	TGTGCCAGCAGCTCCTTAAGACTAGCGGGAGAAGGAGATACGCAGTATTTT	CASSSLRLAGEGDTQYF
TRBV7-6	many	.	TRBJ1-6	TGTGCCAGCAGCCCTACAGGGCGCGATAATTCACCCCTCCACTTT	CASSPTGRDNSPLHF
TRBV29-1	many	TRBD2	TRBJ2-1	TGCAGCGTCCCCACTAGCGGGTCCTACAATGAGCAGTTCTTC	CSVPTSGSYNEQFF
TRBV7-2	few	.	TRBJ2-4	TGTGCCAGCAGCCCGCGGTTCCTAGCCAAAAACATTCAGTACTTC	CASSPRFLAKNIQYF
TRBV6-5	few	.	TRBJ2-2	TGTGCCAGCAGTTACAGGGCAGGGGCCGGGGAGCTGTTTTTT	CASSYRAGAGELFF
TRBV27	few	TRBD1	TRBJ2-7	TGTGCCAGCAGTTTAGCGGGACAGGGGAACGAGCAGTACTTC	CASSLAGQGNEQYF
TRBV10-3	.	.	TRBJ1-2	TGTGCCATCAGTGAGAGGGGATGTGGCTACACCTTC	CAISERGCGYTF
TRBV6-5	few	.	TRBJ1-3	TGTGCCAGCAGTCCCCGAGGATACGGAAACACCATATATTTT	CASSPRGYGNTIYF
TRBV20-1	.	TRBD1	TRBJ2-2	TGCAGTGCTAGAGACCTCCGGGACAGGGATCTCCCCACCGGGGAGCTGTTTTTT	CSARDLRDRDLPTGELFF
TRBV12-3/TRBV12-4	few	.	TRBJ2-6	TGTGCCAGCAGTTTCGGAGGAGGGGGTACCTCTGGGGCCAACGTCCTGACTTTC	CASSFGGGGTSGANVLTF
TRBV7-2	.	.	TRBJ1-2	TGTGCCAGTACCCCCGTGGGGGCGGGAATTAACTATGGCTACACCTTC	CASTPVGAGINYGYTF
TRBV7-9	.	.	TRBJ2-2	TGTGCCAGCAGCTCCGGCCAGGGGTCTATCGGGGAGCTGTTTTTT	CASSSGQGSIGELFF
TRBV7-8	few	.	TRBJ2-3	TGTGCCAGCAGCTTTCGGGAGCCCACGACAGATACGCAGTATTTT	CASSFREPTTDTQYF
TRBV12-3/TRBV12-4	.	.	TRBJ2-1	TGTGCCAGCAGTTTAGCGAGACCCCGGACGGGGTACAATGAGCAGTTCTTC	CASSLARPRTGYNEQFF
TRBV20-1	many	.	TRBJ1-6	TGCAGTGCTAGTTATAGGGCAAACTCACCCCTCCACTTT	CSASYRANSPLHF